What follows are 24 T cell receptor beta chains derived from one specimen sequenced in a study of cytomegalovirus exposure and HLA in healthy donors (TCRdb year 2017). Receptor amplification or capture employed the immunoSEQ multiplex PCR assay. For the multiplex PCR, a mixture combining 60 forward primers for TCR Vbeta segments and 13 reverse primers for TCR Jbeta segments was used. TCRdb mirrors the immuneACCESS table, restricted to in-frame sequences. Some clones are absent from its copies; in checked studies, under half trace to an unresolved V gene, and the reason for the others is unknown. A total of 150,000 to 200,000 clones appear in this sample, less than 90% of them only once. The ten largest clones represent about 0.23% of the sample. What was sequenced was PBMCs. The receptor source for this set is a girl less than two years old in good health and CMV-seronegative.

The chain carries TRBV25-1 and TRBJ1-6; D possibly corresponds to TRBD1 (6 bases). Germline V CDR1 and CDR2: MGHDK, SYGVNS. The CDR3 runs 14 residues. The V and J ends lost 6 bases and 0 bases respectively, with 6 bases between them. DNA for the CDR3: TGTGCCAGCAGGGACAGCTCCTATAATTCACCCCTCCACTTT. Translating it yields CASRDSSYNSPLHF.

This clone came up once. This chain connects TRBV2 to TRBJ1-3; D is possibly TRBD1 (5 bases). The V gene lost 5 bases and the J gene lost 2 bases, with 22 bases spanning the gap. Germline loops: CDR1 SNHLY, CDR2 FYNNEI. The CDR3 totals 18 residues. The CDR3 spells CASSTTRARERTGNTIYF. CDR3 nucleotides: TGTGCCAGCAGTACCACCCGGGCCAGGGAAAGGACTGGAAACACCATATATTTT.

This chain connects TRBV4-1 to TRBJ2-3, with 8 bases matching TRBD2. With 5 bases clipped from V and 5 bases from J, the junction kept 6 bases outside the gene matches. CDR3 length equals 14 residues. Per the germline V gene, CDR1 is MGHRA and CDR2 is YSYEKL. The CDR3 here is CASSSSGSGDTQYF. In DNA, the CDR3 is TGCGCCAGCAGCTCCAGCGGGAGTGGAGATACGCAGTATTTT.

This clone has only one observation. This chain connects TRBV13 to TRBJ2-3, with a possible D match to TRBD2 (7 bases). CDR3 length: 15 amino acids. Germline loops: CDR1 PRHDT, CDR2 FYEKMQ (reference sequence). Trimming left V 7 bases short and J 6 bases short, with 20 bases between. The chain's CDR3 is CASIVVGGPIDTQYF. Here the CDR3 DNA reads TGTGCCAGCATAGTAGTGGGGGGGCCTATTGATACGCAGTATTTT.

This rearrangement joins TRBV29-1 to TRBJ2-7; 8 positions agree with TRBD2. V gave up 2 bases and J gave up 0 bases; unmatched junction bases: 6. Germline CDR1 and CDR2: SQVTM and ANQGSEA. The CDR3 loop spans 15 amino acids. CDR3 in amino acids: CSVERLAGTSYEQYF. The CDR3 DNA sequence: TGCAGCGTTGAACGGCTAGCGGGCACCTCCTACGAGCAGTACTTC.

The CDR3 nucleotides are TGTGCCACCTCGACTAGCGGGACCTACGAGCAGTACTTC. This encodes CATSTSGTYEQYF. The rearrangement links TRBV27 to TRBJ2-7; TRBD2 matches at 11 bases. CDR3 size: 13 residues. V dropped 10 bases and J dropped 2; count of bases not matched to a gene: 4. Germline V gene data show CDR1 as MNHEY and CDR2 as SMNVEV (reference sequence).

The V and J genes are TRBV5-1 and TRBJ2-1, with D possibly matching TRBD1 (5 bases). Germline CDR1 and CDR2: SGHRS and YFSETQ. V gave up 5 bases and J gave up 8 bases, with 17 bases separating them. The CDR3 is 14 amino acids. CDR3 DNA sequence: TGCGCCAGCAGTGGGGCCCCCCCAAAGGATGAGCAGTTCTTC. It translates to CASSGAPPKDEQFF.

V gene TRBV2 combines with J gene TRBJ1-1; TRBD1 might be the D (5 bases). Germline lookup yields CDR1 SNHLY and CDR2 FYNNEI. The CDR3 length is 15 residues. V lost 7 bases to trimming and J lost 2 bases, with 17 bases between them. CDR3 bases: TGTGCCAGCACGACACCGGGTCGGACAAACACTGAAGCTTTCTTT. Its protein product is CASTTPGRTNTEAFF.

This clone was counted between two and nine times. The V gene is TRBV10-1, the J gene TRBJ2-7, with D possibly being TRBD2 (6 bases). CDR1 and CDR2 from the germline V gene are WNHNN and SYGVQD (reference sequence). The length of the CDR3 is 13 residues. With 10 bases removed from V and 3 bases from J, the gap between germline ends came to 16 bases. This CDR3 reads CANPAGLNYEQYF. For the CDR3, the DNA is TGCGCCAACCCCGCGGGACTTAACTACGAGCAGTACTTC.

The chain carries TRBV30 and TRBJ2-7; 7 bases map to TRBD2. In germline, CDR1 is GTSNPN, CDR2 SVGIG (reference sequence). The CDR3 is 14 amino acids. After removal of 0 bases from V and 6 bases from J, the junction contained 8 bases not matched to a gene. The CDR3 region has the DNA TGTGCCTGGAGTGTTTGGGGGGGTGTTAGCGAGCAGTACTTC. Translating gives CAWSVWGGVSEQYF.

The chain carries TRBV13 and TRBJ2-2, with D perhaps matching TRBD1 (5 bases). V gave up 2 bases and J gave up 4 bases, with 8 bases separating them. Germline V gene data show CDR1 as PRHDT and CDR2 as FYEKMQ (reference sequence). The CDR3 consists of 14 residues. CDR3 DNA: TGTGCCAGCAGCTTATGGGGCGTCACCGGGGAGCTGTTTTTT. It encodes CASSLWGVTGELFF.

This rearrangement joins TRBV6-1 to TRBJ2-7, with D unresolved. V lost 4 bases and J lost 0, with 10 bases in between. The CDR3 loop spans 14 amino acids. Germline CDR1 and CDR2: MNHNS and SASEGT. CDR3 nucleotides: TGTGCCAGCAGTGTCGCCCGACACTCCTACGAGCAGTACTTC. Translation gives CASSVARHSYEQYF.

This chain links TRBV14 with TRBJ2-1; the D gene is possibly TRBD2 (6 bases). V gave up 5 bases and J gave up 4 bases, with 12 bases separating them. This CDR3 has 14 residues. Germline CDR1 is SGHDN and CDR2 is FVKESK. The CDR3 reads CASSSAGRYNEQFF. As DNA, the CDR3 is TGTGCCAGCAGCTCTGCGGGGAGATACAATGAGCAGTTCTTC.

With respect to this clone: This sample includes further DNA sequences coding for the same CDR3. This chain's CDR3 is CASSQKKTGHTEAFF. DNA of the CDR3: TGTGCCAGTAGTCAAAAAAAGACAGGGCACACTGAAGCTTTCTTT. The chain recombines TRBV19 with TRBJ1-1; 7 bases are a match to TRBD1. CDR1 and CDR2 from the germline V gene are LNHDA and SQIVND (reference sequence). This CDR3 region has 15 residues. V trimming: 5 bases; J trimming: 3 bases; junction bases outside the gene matches: 9.

The rearrangement links TRBV5-1 to TRBJ2-7, with 11 bases aligning to TRBD2. Germline CDR1 is SGHRS and CDR2 is YFSETQ. The length of the CDR3 is 13 residues. Trimming removed 0 bases from V and 7 bases from J; junction bases left unmatched: 0. CDR3 region: CASSLGLAGEQYF. CDR3 nucleotide sequence: TGCGCCAGCAGCTTGGGACTAGCGGGAGAGCAGTACTTC.

The chain is built from TRBV27 and TRBJ2-1; a possible D gene is TRBD2 (6 bases). Germline loops: CDR1 MNHEY, CDR2 SMNVEV (reference sequence). With 5 bases removed from V and 10 bases from J, the gap between germline ends came to 12 bases. This CDR3 has 12 amino acids. Here the CDR3 DNA reads TGTGCCAGCAGTAACCCGGGACTCGAGCAGTTCTTC. It encodes CASSNPGLEQFF.

This sequence joins TRBV7-9 and TRBJ2-1; no definite D call. Germline values: CDR1 SEHNR, CDR2 FQNEAQ (reference sequence). V was shortened by 7 bases and J by 9 bases, with 13 bases between the two germline ends. CDR3 length: 12 residues. DNA of the CDR3: TGTGCCAGCAATCTCGCGTACTTTGAGCAGTTCTTC. Protein sequence: CASNLAYFEQFF. The whole variable domain, remainder taken from reference TRBV7-9 and TRBJ2-1, is DTGVSQNPRHKITKRGQNVTFRCDPISEHNRLYWYRQTLGQGPEFLTYFQNEAQLEKSRLLSDRFSAERPKGSFSTLEIQRTEQGDSAMYLCASNLAYFEQFFGPGTRLTVL.

This chain connects TRBV30 to TRBJ1-4, with a possible D match to TRBD1 (6 bases). This CDR3 is built from 12 residues. CDR1 and CDR2 (germline): GTSNPN, SVGIG (reference sequence). Trimming removed 3 bases at V and 12 bases at J, with 14 bases between. CDR3 nucleotides: TGTGCCTGGAGGGGGACACCTTGGGAACTGTTTTTT. Translation: CAWRGTPWELFF.

This clone has a single count. This rearrangement joins TRBV6-1 to TRBJ1-4; 7 bases align to TRBD1. Germline trimming cut 5 bases from V and 4 bases from J; bases unmatched to any gene: 4. The CDR3 is 14 residues long. Looked up from germline, CDR1 is MNHNS and CDR2 is SASEGT. For the CDR3, the DNA is TGTGCCAGCAGTTCCGGGACAGTTAATGAAAAACTGTTTTTT. Encoded protein: CASSSGTVNEKLFF.

The chain links TRBV5-8 to TRBJ2-7; D not certain. The CDR3 sequence is 11 residues long. Per the germline V gene, CDR1 is SGHTS and CDR2 is YDEGEE. V was trimmed by 0 bases and J by 5 bases, leaving 3 bases between them. CDR3 sequence (DNA): TGTGCCAGCAGCTTGGGAGACGAGCAGTACTTC. Translation gives CASSLGDEQYF.

The V gene is TRBV21-1, the J gene TRBJ2-7; the table's D gene call, TRBD2, was not cross checked with the DNA. TRBV21-1 counts as a pseudogene. The CDR3 consists of 18 residues. CDR3 sequence (DNA): TGTGCCAGCAGCAGCCCACCCTTAACTAGCGGGAAGGGATACGAGCAGTACTTC. It encodes CASSSPPLTSGKGYEQYF.

The rearrangement links TRBV10-3 to TRBJ1-5; D uncertain. CDR1 and CDR2 (germline): ENHRY, SYGVKD. This CDR3 is 15 amino acids long. Trimming left V 3 bases short and J 4 bases short, with 13 bases between. This CDR3 is CAISENTGLNQPQHF. The CDR3 coding sequence is TGTGCCATCAGTGAAAACACTGGACTTAATCAGCCCCAGCATTTT.

V is TRBV7-9 and J is TRBJ1-2; TRBD1 agrees at 11 bases. V shed 5 bases, J shed 8 bases, and the junction held 7 bases outside the gene matches. This CDR3 is 14 amino acids long. Looked up from germline, CDR1 is SEHNR and CDR2 is FQNEAQ (reference sequence). CDR3 protein: CASSIGQGAGGYTF. The CDR3, as DNA: TGTGCCAGCAGCATAGGACAGGGGGCGGGAGGCTACACCTTC.

The rearrangement links TRBV4-1 to TRBJ1-3; TRBD1 matches at 8 bases. CDR3 length: 15 amino acids. Germline V CDR1 and CDR2: MGHRA, YSYEKL. Trimming removed 3 bases from V and 4 bases from J; junction bases left unmatched: 5. In DNA, the CDR3 is TGCGCCAGCAGCCACGGACAGGGTCCAGGAAACACCATATATTTT. Protein sequence: CASSHGQGPGNTIYF.